A selection of T cell receptor beta chains follows, all from one sample in a study of prognosis after radiotherapy for stage I lung cancer. TCRdb reprocessed the multiplex PCR reads via MiXCR and lists one record per CDR3 protein. Of around 27,000 distinct CDR3 sequences in the sample, around 32% were seen once. The source material was PBMCs, sampled before or after stereotactic body radiation therapy (not recorded which). The source is a donor aged 50 or older with non-small cell lung cancer. CDR3s include the opening cysteine and the closing phenylalanine or tryptophan. Fields, in order: J gene, clone size, V gene, D gene, CDR3 DNA, CDR3 protein. The D gene is left open where the match is weak. Size values are once, few and many counts, or a class for expanded clones, and some rows have none.

TRBJ2-5 many TRBV20-1 NA TGCAGTGCTAGTGTGGAGCCCCAAGAGACCCAGTACTTC CSASVEPQETQYF
TRBJ1-6 NA TRBV5-5 TRBD1 TGTGCCAGCAGCCCCGGACAGGGTGGTCTGACCCTCCACTTT CASSPGQGGLTLHF
TRBJ1-1 many TRBV5-1 TRBD1 TGCGCCAGCAGCCTGACAGGGGGCAGGAACACTGAAGCTTTCTTT CASSLTGGRNTEAFF
TRBJ2-1 many TRBV3-1 NA TGTGCCAGCAGCCCCCTGATCCGGAATGAGCAGTTCTTC CASSPLIRNEQFF
TRBJ2-7 once TRBV2 NA TGTGCCAGTATGGGAATCGCCGGAGGGCTCTACGAGCAGTACTTC CASMGIAGGLYEQYF
TRBJ2-3 many TRBV5-8 TRBD1 TGTGCCAGCAGCGGAAGACAGGGGATCGAAGATACGCAGTATTTT CASSGRQGIEDTQYF
TRBJ1-3 many TRBV15 NA TGTGCCACCGCAGGGACCTCTGGAAACACCATATATTTT CATAGTSGNTIYF
TRBJ2-7 many TRBV28 NA TGTGCCAGCAGCCATTTCTACGAGCAGTACTTC CASSHFYEQYF
TRBJ2-2 NA TRBV2 TRBD2 TGTGCCACCCGAGAAGGGAGGGCCTGGGAGCTGTTTTTT CATREGRAWELFF
TRBJ2-1 large TRBV20-1 TRBD2 TGCAGTGCTCCCGCGGGACTAGCGGGAGGGCCAGGAAATGAGCAGTTCTTC CSAPAGLAGGPGNEQFF
TRBJ2-7 NA TRBV20-1 NA TGCAGTGCTAGAGGTCGGTCTAGAGGGAGCGTCTACGAGCAGTACTTC CSARGRSRGSVYEQYF
TRBJ2-2 few TRBV10-3 NA TGTGCCATCAGTGAGTCGATTGGCAGCACCGGGGAGCTGTTTTTT CAISESIGSTGELFF
TRBJ2-3 many TRBV6-1 TRBD2 TGTGCCAGCACGGGGACTACTACAGATACGCAGTATTTT CASTGTTTDTQYF
TRBJ2-1 many TRBV20-1 TRBD2 TGCAGTGCTAGATATGGCGGGGGGGCCTACAATGAGCAGTTCTTC CSARYGGGAYNEQFF
TRBJ1-1 many TRBV20-1 NA TGCAGTGCTGACGATCCACGTCAGGGAGGAGTGAACACTGAAGCTTTCTTT CSADDPRQGGVNTEAFF
TRBJ2-5 many TRBV9 NA TGTGCCAGCAGCGTAGTGGGGGGACAAGAGACCCAGTACTTC CASSVVGGQETQYF
TRBJ2-7 NA TRBV6-1 NA TGTGCCAGCACGGGTCAGTTCGGACACGAGCGGTACTTC CASTGQFGHERYF
TRBJ1-5 many TRBV19 TRBD1 TGTGCCAGTAGTATCGTGACAGGGGTTGGCCAGCCCCAGCATTTT CASSIVTGVGQPQHF
TRBJ1-1 many TRBV6-1 TRBD1 TGTGCCAGCAGTAGGATAGGACAGGCTGAAGCTTTCTTT CASSRIGQAEAFF
TRBJ2-7 NA TRBV5-4 NA TGTGCCAGCAGTCCTGGGGCACCCATTTACGAGCAGTACTTC CASSPGAPIYEQYF
TRBJ2-7 NA TRBV20-1 NA TGCAGTGCTAGGTGCTACTGGGGGGGCGACTCATACGAGCAGTACTTC CSARCYWGGDSYEQYF
TRBJ1-2 many TRBV7-9 NA TGTGCCAGCAGCCCCCTGACAGGCGCCTATGGCTACACCTTC CASSPLTGAYGYTF
TRBJ2-5 many TRBV7-2 NA TGTGCCAGCAGCCCCCAGGGGGGGGGGGCCTGGGAGACCCAGTACTTC CASSPQGGGAWETQYF
TRBJ2-2 many TRBV10-3 TRBD2 TGTGCCACTACCCTAGCGGGAGCCGGGGAGCTGTTTTTT CATTLAGAGELFF
TRBJ2-5 NA TRBV10-3 TRBD2 TGTGCCATCAAGTCGGGGGGACAAGAGACCCAGTACTTC CAIKSGGQETQYF
TRBJ1-2 medium-sized TRBV7-8 TRBD1 TGTGCCAGCAGCGCCGCCCATCCGGGACAGGGGGTTGGCTACACCTTC CASSAAHPGQGVGYTF
TRBJ2-1 many TRBV28 TRBD2 TGTGCCAGCAGTTCAAATGGACTAGCTACAAATGAGCAGTTCTTC CASSSNGLATNEQFF
TRBJ2-2 NA TRBV30 NA NA CAWSWGQGTGELLF
TRBJ1-5 many TRBV6-5 TRBD1 TGTGCCAGCAGTTACCCCAGAGGGACAGTTGATAGCAATCAGCCCCAGCATTTT CASSYPRGTVDSNQPQHF
TRBJ2-2 many TRBV5-4 TRBD2 TGTGCCAGCAGCCTGGGACTAGCGGGGAACACCGGGGAGCTGTTTTTT CASSLGLAGNTGELFF
TRBJ1-1 many TRBV19 NA TGTGCCAGTAAGTTGCAGCAGGCCTATGAAGCTTTCTTT CASKLQQAYEAFF
TRBJ1-4 many TRBV5-4 NA TGTGCCAGCAGCTTGTCAGGGTCGCGGGATGAAAAACTGTTTTTT CASSLSGSRDEKLFF
TRBJ2-5 NA TRBV7-9 TRBD1 TGTGCCAGCAGCCCCGGGACAGGGGGCCACGAGACCCAGTACTTC CASSPGTGGHETQYF